The sequence of this TCR beta chain was determined in a study of cytomegalovirus exposure and HLA in healthy donors. General study results and limits: A later analysis revealed that TCR association rates differed between HLA loci, peaking at DRB1 and bottoming out at HLA-C.

Primers for the PCR totalled 60 Vbeta and 13 Jbeta. Some clones are missing from TCRdb's copy, which holds only in-frame ones; the method was immunoSEQ multiplex PCR. The sample records about 160,000 clones, approximately 80% being singletons. About this clone: Its antigen is not known.

This CDR3 spans 14 amino acids. Trimming left V 5 bases short and J 0 bases short, with 8 bases between. Germline loops: CDR1 SEHNR, CDR2 FQNEAQ (reference sequence). The specimen was PBMCs. The chain carries TRBV7-9 and TRBJ2-1; possible D gene TRBD2, 5 bases. The TCR was taken from a young woman in good health and CMV-seropositive. The CDR3 loop reads CASSRTVSYNEQFF. CDR3 in DNA: TGTGCCAGCAGCCGGACTGTCTCCTACAATGAGCAGTTCTTC.